A selection of T cell receptor beta chains follows, all from one sample in a study of Ad26.COV2.S vaccination and SARS-CoV-2 variants. Here immunoSEQ multiplex PCR was the method, and the copy in TCRdb shows in-frame clones only, minus some. The data hold tens of thousands of clones, with roughly 83% observed a single time. The specimen was peripheral blood, collected after recovery from COVID-19. The receptors stem from a human donor who had recovered from COVID-19. The CDR3 runs from the conserved cysteine through the conserved F or W. D genes are given only for firm matches. Clone sizes are given selectively: once, few, many, or a class where the clone is expanded.

NA	TRBV24-1	TRBJ1-1	NA	CATSEGHEAFF
once	TRBV18	TRBJ1-1	NA	CASSRQQQNTEAFF
NA	TRBV19	TRBJ1-3	NA	CASGGGREGNTIYF
NA	TRBV6-5	TRBJ1-5	NA	CASSYSHGPGPQHF
NA	TRBV5-1	TRBJ2-5	TRBD2	CASSFAGAQETQYF
NA	TRBV28	TRBJ1-1	NA	CASSLYANEAFF
NA	TRBV5-1	TRBJ2-3	TRBD1	CASSLGQGSTDTQYF
NA	TRBV5-1	TRBJ2-1	NA	CASSLGWQKRGNEQFF
NA	TRBV27	TRBJ1-5	TRBD1	CASSIGQGISNQPQHF
NA	TRBV10-3	TRBJ2-3	NA	CAISALSTDTQYF
NA	TRBV27	TRBJ1-2	NA	CASSFSVHYGYTF
few	TRBV28	TRBJ1-2	TRBD1	CASTRDSLGYTF
once	TRBV11-1	TRBJ1-2	NA	CASSLGVGGYTF
NA	TRBV6-6	TRBJ1-3	NA	CASQTPGGNTIYF
NA	TRBV20-1	TRBJ1-2	NA	CSAILSYGYTF
NA	TRBV10-1	TRBJ2-3	TRBD1	CASRRWGLDRAEDTQYF
NA	TRBV30	TRBJ1-1	NA	CAWSVTINTEAFF
NA	TRBV5-6	TRBJ2-5	NA	CASSLAVRPRETQYF
few	TRBV12-3/TRBV12-4	TRBJ1-5	NA	CASRQGGFQPQHF
NA	TRBV9	TRBJ2-7	TRBD2	CASSAGTSGRTYEQYF
NA	TRBV5-1	TRBJ1-1	TRBD1	CASTRQGKNTEAFF
NA	TRBV4-1	TRBJ1-6	NA	CASSQDRLRRGSPLHF
NA	TRBV24-1	TRBJ2-1	TRBD2	CATSDPTAGTYNEQFF
NA	TRBV18	TRBJ2-3	NA	CASSPGLRTDTQYF
NA	TRBV10-1	TRBJ2-3	TRBD1	CASGTGFTDTQYF
NA	TRBV3-1/TRBV3-2	TRBJ2-5	NA	CASSQDPRGGETQYF
NA	TRBV11-2	TRBJ2-7	TRBD2	CASSRLGSGRNYEQYF
NA	TRBV19	TRBJ1-1	TRBD1	CASSLLTTGVRAEAFF
NA	TRBV3-1/TRBV3-2	TRBJ1-2	NA	CASSLKRKIKDGYTF
once	TRBV12-5	TRBJ2-3	NA	CASSVGGTDTQYF